Listed here is a single T cell receptor beta chain. Authors' analysis steps: Nucleated cell number was recorded as an estimate derived from reference gene primer amplification. Assay: immunoSEQ multiplex PCR; the TCRdb copy retains only in-frame clones and omits some. V, J and clone size reflect that table, while D and trimming were determined from the DNA. Among roughly 100,000 clones listed, 80% to 90% were seen once. This sample was taken from a study of blood T cell repertoires in COVID-19. Study-level background: Donors in the United States, Italy and Spain gave samples during acute or convalescent COVID-19. From T cells, B-cell-depleted T cells, or PBMCs came the material, which was cDNA or gDNA.

The CDR3 totals 14 residues. From germline, CDR1 is MNHEY and CDR2 SVGAGI. V lost 7 bases to trimming and J lost 5 bases; unmatched junction nucleotides: 6. Sequencing was carried out using peripheral blood. The TCR was taken from a woman in her twenties or thirties with acute or convalescent COVID-19. The V call is TRBV6-5, the J call TRBJ2-7; 12 bases align to TRBD1. DNA of the CDR3: TGTGCCAGCATTAGGGACAGGGGGCTCGACGAGCAGTACTTC. The encoded protein is CASIRDRGLDEQYF.